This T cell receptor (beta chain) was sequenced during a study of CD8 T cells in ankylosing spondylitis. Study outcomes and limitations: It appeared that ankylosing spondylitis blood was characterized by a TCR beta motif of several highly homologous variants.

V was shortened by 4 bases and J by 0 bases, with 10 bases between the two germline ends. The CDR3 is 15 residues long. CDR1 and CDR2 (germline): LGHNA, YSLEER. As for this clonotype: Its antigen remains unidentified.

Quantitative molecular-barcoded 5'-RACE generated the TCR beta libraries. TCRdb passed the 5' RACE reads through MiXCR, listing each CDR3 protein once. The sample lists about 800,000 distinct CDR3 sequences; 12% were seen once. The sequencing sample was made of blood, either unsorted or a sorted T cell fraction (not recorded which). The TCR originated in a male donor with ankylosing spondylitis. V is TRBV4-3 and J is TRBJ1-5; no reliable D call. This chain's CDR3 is CASSLAWNSNQPQHF. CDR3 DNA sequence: TGCGCCAGCAGCCTGGCCTGGAATAGCAATCAGCCCCAGCATTTT.